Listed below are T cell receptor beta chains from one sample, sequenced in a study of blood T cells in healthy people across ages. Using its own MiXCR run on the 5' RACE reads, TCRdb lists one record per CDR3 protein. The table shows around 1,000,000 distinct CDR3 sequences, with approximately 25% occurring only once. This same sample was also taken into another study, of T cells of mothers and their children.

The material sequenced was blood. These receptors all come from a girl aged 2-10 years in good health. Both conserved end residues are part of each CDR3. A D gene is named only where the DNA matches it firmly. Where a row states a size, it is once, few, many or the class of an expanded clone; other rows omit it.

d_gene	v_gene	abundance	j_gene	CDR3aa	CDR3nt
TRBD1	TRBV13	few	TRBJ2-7	CASSLGLRDRGTYEQYF	TGTGCCAGCAGCTTAGGCCTCCGGGACAGGGGAACCTACGAGCAGTACTTC
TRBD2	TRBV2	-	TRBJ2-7	CASSEEGLAVEQYF	TGTGCCAGCAGTGAAGAGGGACTAGCAGTCGAGCAGTACTTC
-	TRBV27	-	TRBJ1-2	CASSPSPYSGYTF	TGTGCCAGCAGTCCTTCCCCGTATTCGGGCTACACCTTC
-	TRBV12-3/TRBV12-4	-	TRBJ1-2	CASSTREGAHYGYTF	TGTGCCAGCAGCACCAGGGAAGGGGCGCACTATGGCTACACCTTC
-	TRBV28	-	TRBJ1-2	CASRGPGTVYGYTF	TGTGCCAGCAGGGGCCCTGGGACCGTCTATGGCTACACCTTC
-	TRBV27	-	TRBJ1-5	CASSSIPIQGGNQPQHF	TGTGCCAGCAGTTCAATACCAATACAGGGAGGGAATCAGCCCCAGCATTTT
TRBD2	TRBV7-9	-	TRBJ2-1	CASSRTGLAEHNEQFF	TGTGCCAGCAGCCGCACGGGACTAGCGGAACACAATGAGCAGTTCTTC
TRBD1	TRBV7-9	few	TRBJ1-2	CASSSPDRGHGYGYTF	TGTGCCAGCAGCTCCCCCGACAGGGGGCATGGATATGGCTACACCTTC
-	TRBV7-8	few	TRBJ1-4	CASEGSPGNEKLFF	TGTGCCAGCGAAGGGTCCCCTGGTAATGAAAAACTGTTTTTT
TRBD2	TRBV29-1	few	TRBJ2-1	CSVESLAGGPFNEQFF	TGCAGCGTTGAATCACTGGCGGGGGGGCCCTTCAATGAGCAGTTCTTC
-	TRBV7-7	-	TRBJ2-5	CASSAARQETQYF	TGTGCTAGCTCGGCGGCCCGCCAAGAGACCCAGTACTTC
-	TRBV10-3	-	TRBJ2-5	CAISEGQEETQYF	TGTGCCATCAGTGAGGGACAAGAAGAGACCCAGTACTTC
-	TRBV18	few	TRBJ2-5	CASSPSPWQYF	TGTGCCAGCTCACCATCCCCTTGGCAGTACTTC
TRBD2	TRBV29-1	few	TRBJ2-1	CSVSGRGGSANEQFF	TGCAGCGTTAGCGGGAGAGGAGGATCGGCCAATGAGCAGTTCTTC
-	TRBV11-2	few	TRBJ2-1	CASSLLAEDNEQFF	TGTGCCAGCAGTCTTTTAGCGGAAGACAATGAGCAGTTCTTC
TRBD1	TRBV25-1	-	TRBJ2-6	CASSPRTGVLSGANVLTF	TGTGCCAGCAGTCCCAGGACAGGGGTCCTCTCTGGGGCCAACGTCCTGACTTTC
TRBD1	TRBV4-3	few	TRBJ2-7	CASSQGDRIYEQYF	TGCGCCAGCAGCCAAGGGGACAGGATCTACGAGCAGTACTTC
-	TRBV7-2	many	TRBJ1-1	CASSLRMNTEAFF	TGTGCCAGCAGCTTAAGAATGAACACTGAAGCTTTCTTT